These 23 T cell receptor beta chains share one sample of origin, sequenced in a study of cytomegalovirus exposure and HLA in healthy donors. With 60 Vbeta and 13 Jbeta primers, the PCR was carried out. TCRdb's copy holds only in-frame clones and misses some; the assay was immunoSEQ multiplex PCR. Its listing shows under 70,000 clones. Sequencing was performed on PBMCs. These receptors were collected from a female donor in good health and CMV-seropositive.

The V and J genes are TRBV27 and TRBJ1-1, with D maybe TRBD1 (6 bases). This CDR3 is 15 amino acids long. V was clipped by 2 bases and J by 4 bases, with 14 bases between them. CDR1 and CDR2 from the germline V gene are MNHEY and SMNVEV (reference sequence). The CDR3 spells CASSLGRQALTEAFF. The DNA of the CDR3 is TGTGCCAGCAGTTTAGGCCGACAGGCCCTCACTGAAGCTTTCTTT.

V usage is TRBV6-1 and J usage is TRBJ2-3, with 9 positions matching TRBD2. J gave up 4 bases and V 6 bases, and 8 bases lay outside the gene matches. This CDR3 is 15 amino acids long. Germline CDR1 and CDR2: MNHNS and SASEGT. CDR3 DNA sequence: TGTGCCAGCAGAGTACTAGCGGGTCCCCCAGATACGCAGTATTTT. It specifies CASRVLAGPPDTQYF.

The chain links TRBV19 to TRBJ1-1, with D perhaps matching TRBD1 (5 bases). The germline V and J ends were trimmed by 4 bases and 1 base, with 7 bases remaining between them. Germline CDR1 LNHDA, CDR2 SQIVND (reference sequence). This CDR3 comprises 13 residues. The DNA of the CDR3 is TGTGCCAGTAGTAAGGGGTCGAACACTGAAGCTTTCTTT. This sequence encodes CASSKGSNTEAFF.

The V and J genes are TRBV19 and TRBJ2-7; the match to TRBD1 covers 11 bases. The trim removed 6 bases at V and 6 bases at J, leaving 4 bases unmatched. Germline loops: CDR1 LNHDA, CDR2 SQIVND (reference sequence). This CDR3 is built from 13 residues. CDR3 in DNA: TGTGCCAGTAGCACCGGGACAGGGGGCGAGCAGTACTTC. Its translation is CASSTGTGGEQYF.

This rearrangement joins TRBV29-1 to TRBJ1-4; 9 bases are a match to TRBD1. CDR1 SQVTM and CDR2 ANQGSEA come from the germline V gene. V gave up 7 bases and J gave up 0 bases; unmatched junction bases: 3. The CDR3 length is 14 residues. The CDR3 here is CSARQGATNEKLFF. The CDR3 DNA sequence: TGCAGCGCCCGACAGGGGGCAACTAATGAAAAACTGTTTTTT.

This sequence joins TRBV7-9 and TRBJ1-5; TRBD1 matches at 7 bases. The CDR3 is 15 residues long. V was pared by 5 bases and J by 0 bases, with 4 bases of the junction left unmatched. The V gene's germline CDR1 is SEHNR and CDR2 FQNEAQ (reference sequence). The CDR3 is CASSAWDSSNQPQHF. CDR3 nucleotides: TGTGCCAGCAGCGCCTGGGACAGTAGCAATCAGCCCCAGCATTTT.

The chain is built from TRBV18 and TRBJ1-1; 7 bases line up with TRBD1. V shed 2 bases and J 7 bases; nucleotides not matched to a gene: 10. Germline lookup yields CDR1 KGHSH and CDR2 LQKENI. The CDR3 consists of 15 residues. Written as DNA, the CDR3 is TGTGCCAGCTCACCAGGGGCACAGGGGTCCAATGAAGCTTTCTTT. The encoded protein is CASSPGAQGSNEAFF.

CDR3 sequence: CASSPGQTFINYGYTF. The CDR3 bases are TGCGCCAGCAGTCCGGGACAGACCTTTATCAACTATGGCTACACCTTC. The chain carries TRBV4-3 and TRBJ1-2, with TRBD1 matching over 7 bases. The CDR3 contains 16 residues. The J segment lost 2 bases and the V segment lost 6 bases, leaving 12 bases of the junction unmatched. Germline V CDR1 and CDR2: LGHNA, YSLEER.

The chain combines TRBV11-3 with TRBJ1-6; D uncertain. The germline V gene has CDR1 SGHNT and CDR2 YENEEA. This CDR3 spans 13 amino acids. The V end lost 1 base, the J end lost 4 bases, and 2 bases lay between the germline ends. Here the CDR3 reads CASSLAYNSPLHF. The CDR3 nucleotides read TGTGCCAGCAGCTTAGCGTATAATTCACCCCTCCACTTT.

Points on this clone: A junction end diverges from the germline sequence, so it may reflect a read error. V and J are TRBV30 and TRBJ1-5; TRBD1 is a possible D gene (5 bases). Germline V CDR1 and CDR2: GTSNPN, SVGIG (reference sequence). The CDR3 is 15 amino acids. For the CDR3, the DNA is TGTGCCTGGAGTGTAGGGGTCAGTACTATCAAGCCTCCTTATTTT. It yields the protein CAWSVGVSTIKPPYF.

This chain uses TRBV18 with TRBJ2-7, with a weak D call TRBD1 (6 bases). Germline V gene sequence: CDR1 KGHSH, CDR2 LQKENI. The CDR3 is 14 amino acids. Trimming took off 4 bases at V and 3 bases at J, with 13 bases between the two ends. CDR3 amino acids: CASSLQGRNYEQYF. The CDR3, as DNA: TGTGCCAGCTCACTACAGGGTCGAAACTACGAGCAGTACTTC.

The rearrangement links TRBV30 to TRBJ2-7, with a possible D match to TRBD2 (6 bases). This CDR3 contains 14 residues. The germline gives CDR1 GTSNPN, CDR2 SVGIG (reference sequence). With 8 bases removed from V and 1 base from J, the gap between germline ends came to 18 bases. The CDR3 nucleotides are TGTGCCGGGCGGGGTACCGGGCAGTCCTACGAGCAGTACTTC. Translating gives CAGRGTGQSYEQYF.

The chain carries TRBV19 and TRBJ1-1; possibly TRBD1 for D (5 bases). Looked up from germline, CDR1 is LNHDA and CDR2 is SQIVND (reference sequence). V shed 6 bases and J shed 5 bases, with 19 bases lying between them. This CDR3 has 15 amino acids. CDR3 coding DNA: TGTGCCAGTAGCCCCGACCACCGGGGGGAAACTGAAGCTTTCTTT. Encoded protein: CASSPDHRGETEAFF.

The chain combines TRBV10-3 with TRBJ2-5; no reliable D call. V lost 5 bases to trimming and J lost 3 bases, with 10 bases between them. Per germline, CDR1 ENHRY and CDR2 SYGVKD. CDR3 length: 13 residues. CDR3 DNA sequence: TGTGCCATCAGTATCGGGTTTAAAGAGACCCAGTACTTC. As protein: CAISIGFKETQYF.

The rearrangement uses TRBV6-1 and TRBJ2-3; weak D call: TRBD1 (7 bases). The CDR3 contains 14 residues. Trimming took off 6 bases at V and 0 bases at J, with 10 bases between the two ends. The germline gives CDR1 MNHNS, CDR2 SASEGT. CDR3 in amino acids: CASSPGGSTDTQYF. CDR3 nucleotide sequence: TGTGCCAGCAGCCCAGGGGGGAGCACAGATACGCAGTATTTT.

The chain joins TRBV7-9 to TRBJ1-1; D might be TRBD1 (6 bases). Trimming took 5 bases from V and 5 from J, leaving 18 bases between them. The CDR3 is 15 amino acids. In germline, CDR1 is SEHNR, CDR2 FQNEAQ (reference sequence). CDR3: CASSGRQVPGTEAFF. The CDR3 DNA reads TGTGCCAGCAGCGGAAGACAGGTCCCGGGGACTGAAGCTTTCTTT. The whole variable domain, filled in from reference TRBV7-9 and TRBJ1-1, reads DTGVSQNPRHKITKRGQNVTFRCDPISEHNRLYWYRQTLGQGPEFLTYFQNEAQLEKSRLLSDRFSAERPKGSFSTLEIQRTEQGDSAMYLCASSGRQVPGTEAFFGQGTRLTVV.

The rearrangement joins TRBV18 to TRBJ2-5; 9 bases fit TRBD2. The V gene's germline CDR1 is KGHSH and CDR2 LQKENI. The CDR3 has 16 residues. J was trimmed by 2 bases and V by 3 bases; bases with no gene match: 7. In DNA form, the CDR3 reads TGTGCCAGCTCACCGTCGAGACTAGCGGAACAAGAGACCCAGTACTTC. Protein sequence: CASSPSRLAEQETQYF.

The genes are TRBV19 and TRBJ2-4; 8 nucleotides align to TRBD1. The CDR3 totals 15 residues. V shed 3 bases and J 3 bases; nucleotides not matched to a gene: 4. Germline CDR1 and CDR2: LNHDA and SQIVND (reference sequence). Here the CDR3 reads CASSIQGAGKNIQYF. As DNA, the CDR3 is TGTGCCAGTAGTATCCAGGGGGCGGGCAAAAACATTCAGTACTTC.

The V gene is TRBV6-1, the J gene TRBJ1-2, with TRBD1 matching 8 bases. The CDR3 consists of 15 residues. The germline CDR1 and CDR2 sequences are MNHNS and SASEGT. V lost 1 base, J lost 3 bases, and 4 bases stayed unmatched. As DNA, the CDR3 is TGTGCCAGCAGTGAAGAGACAGGGGCGGACTATGGCTACACCTTC. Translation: CASSEETGADYGYTF.

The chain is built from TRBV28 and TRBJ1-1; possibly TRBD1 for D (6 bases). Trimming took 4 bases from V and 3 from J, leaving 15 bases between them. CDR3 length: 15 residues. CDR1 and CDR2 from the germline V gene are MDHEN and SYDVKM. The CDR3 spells CASSSPGEWDTEAFF. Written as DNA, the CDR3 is TGTGCCAGCAGTTCTCCAGGGGAGTGGGACACTGAAGCTTTCTTT.

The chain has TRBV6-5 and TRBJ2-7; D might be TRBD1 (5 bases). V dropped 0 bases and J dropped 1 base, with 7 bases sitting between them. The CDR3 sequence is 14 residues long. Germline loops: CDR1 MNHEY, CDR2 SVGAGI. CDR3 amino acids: CASSYSGVSYEQYF. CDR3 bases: TGTGCCAGCAGTTACTCAGGGGTTTCCTACGAGCAGTACTTC.

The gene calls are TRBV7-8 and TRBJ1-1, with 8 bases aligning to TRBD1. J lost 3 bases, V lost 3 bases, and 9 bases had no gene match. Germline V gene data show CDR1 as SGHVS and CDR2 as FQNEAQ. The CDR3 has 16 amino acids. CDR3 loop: CASSFGYRGEYTEAFF. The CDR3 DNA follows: TGTGCCAGCAGCTTCGGTTACAGGGGGGAGTACACTGAAGCTTTCTTT.

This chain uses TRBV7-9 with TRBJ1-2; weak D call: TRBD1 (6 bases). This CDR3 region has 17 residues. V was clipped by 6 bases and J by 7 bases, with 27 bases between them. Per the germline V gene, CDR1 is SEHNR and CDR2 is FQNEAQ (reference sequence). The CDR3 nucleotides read TGTGCCAGCAGGTTTCCGGGACAAGGTAGGGAGATATGTGGCTACACCTTC. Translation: CASRFPGQGREICGYTF.